This T cell receptor beta chain appears in the sequencing data of a study of molecular identifiers for immune sequencing clone quantification. TCRdb re-derived calls from the PCR reads in MiXCR, one entry per CDR3 protein. This table holds just under 650,000 distinct CDR3 sequences, about 20% found once. This clonotype was counted ten times or more. Germline assignment: CDR1 MNHEY and CDR2 SVGAGI. The CDR3 contains 14 residues. Trimming removed 0 bases at V and 7 bases at J, with 12 bases between. The chain uses TRBV6-5 and TRBJ1-1; D uncertain. The sample taken for sequencing was naive CD8+ T cells from blood, with Jurkat cell RNA spiked in. Stated subset: FACS-sorted CD8+CD4-CCR7+CD45RA+ naive T cells. This sequence originates from a human donor in good health. Some libraries in this study had Jurkat cell RNA spiked in. The CDR3 spells CASSYSNREGEAFF. The CDR3 DNA is TGTGCCAGCAGTTACTCGAATAGGGAGGGTGAAGCTTTCTTT.